The rows below give T cell receptor beta chains drawn from one sample of a study of blood T cell repertoires in COVID-19. Method: immunoSEQ multiplex PCR; TCRdb's copy keeps in-frame clones and lacks some. The profile shows approximately 170,000 clones, roughly nine tenths of them singletons. Sample: peripheral blood. The receptor set was obtained from a man aged 18 to 35 who had recovered from COVID-19. Each CDR3 is given without its conserved first and last residue.

v_call: TRBV6-6
j_call: TRBJ2-3
cdr3_aa: ASQISGLEY

v_call: TRBV6-1
j_call: TRBJ2-7
cdr3_aa: ASSEGTSGSYEQY

v_call: TRBV6-2/TRBV6-3
j_call: TRBJ2-7
cdr3_aa: ASSYGHWEQY

v_call: TRBV6-2/TRBV6-3
j_call: TRBJ2-2
cdr3_aa: ASRYRVLNTGELF

v_call: TRBV24-1
j_call: TRBJ1-5
cdr3_aa: ATSFTGDGQPQH

v_call: TRBV27
j_call: TRBJ1-2
cdr3_aa: ASSASWEYNYGYT

v_call: TRBV5-4
j_call: TRBJ2-3
cdr3_aa: ASSLVLAGIGTDTQY

v_call: TRBV2
j_call: TRBJ2-7
cdr3_aa: ARAGLRGEQY

v_call: TRBV3-1/TRBV3-2
j_call: TRBJ1-2
cdr3_aa: ASSQESGHYGYT

v_call: TRBV13
j_call: TRBJ2-7
cdr3_aa: ASSFKLAGSYEQY

v_call: TRBV29-1
j_call: TRBJ1-2
cdr3_aa: SVPKGTGVAYGYT

v_call: TRBV6-5
j_call: TRBJ2-2
cdr3_aa: ASSHTSGGTGELF

v_call: TRBV30
j_call: TRBJ1-1
cdr3_aa: AWSAPAGQGAF

v_call: TRBV10-3
j_call: TRBJ2-7
cdr3_aa: AISSGQGNYEQY

v_call: TRBV7-9
j_call: TRBJ2-2
cdr3_aa: ASSFQALNTGELF

v_call: TRBV5-1
j_call: TRBJ2-7
cdr3_aa: ASSLGGGSSYEQY

v_call: TRBV5-6
j_call: TRBJ1-2
cdr3_aa: ASSWPQANYGYT

v_call: TRBV7-9
j_call: TRBJ2-5
cdr3_aa: ASRLGQGERETQY

v_call: TRBV9
j_call: TRBJ1-1
cdr3_aa: ASSPLPGDTEAF

v_call: TRBV9
j_call: TRBJ2-3
cdr3_aa: ASSPHQGNTDTQY

v_call: TRBV4-1
j_call: TRBJ1-1
cdr3_aa: ASSATSNTEAF

v_call: TRBV19
j_call: TRBJ1-6
cdr3_aa: ATRPEGGSYNSPLH

v_call: TRBV6-5
j_call: TRBJ2-7
cdr3_aa: ASRAGTGGEQY

v_call: TRBV9
j_call: TRBJ2-2
cdr3_aa: ASSVTGRGELF

v_call: TRBV21-1
j_call: TRBJ1-2
cdr3_aa: ASPRRGYGYT

v_call: TRBV9
j_call: TRBJ2-7
cdr3_aa: ASAPSTVRLPYEQY

v_call: TRBV9
j_call: TRBJ2-2
cdr3_aa: ASSPEGNTGELF

v_call: TRBV25-1
j_call: TRBJ2-3
cdr3_aa: ASSEWGSAGPGGRTQY

v_call: TRBV25-1
j_call: TRBJ1-2
cdr3_aa: ASSEYSAGINYGYT

v_call: TRBV7-2
j_call: TRBJ2-3
cdr3_aa: ASSPLEPDTQY

v_call: TRBV6-2/TRBV6-3
j_call: TRBJ1-5
cdr3_aa: ASSYAVNQPQH

v_call: TRBV5-1
j_call: TRBJ2-1
cdr3_aa: ASSFGRDSYNEQF

v_call: TRBV18
j_call: TRBJ1-2
cdr3_aa: ASSQAGTGKGYT

v_call: TRBV14
j_call: TRBJ1-2
cdr3_aa: ASSQDRGAGGYT

v_call: TRBV24-1
j_call: TRBJ2-3
cdr3_aa: ATSDFKLAGGRITDTQY

v_call: TRBV5-1
j_call: TRBJ2-1
cdr3_aa: ASSLETSGARDAF

v_call: TRBV2
j_call: TRBJ1-3
cdr3_aa: ASSPGGRGNTIY

v_call: TRBV5-4
j_call: TRBJ2-3
cdr3_aa: ASSLAGGTDTQY

v_call: TRBV2
j_call: TRBJ2-7
cdr3_aa: ASSSSGVLEQY

v_call: TRBV5-4
j_call: TRBJ2-3
cdr3_aa: ASSLALAGGADTQY

v_call: TRBV6-2/TRBV6-3
j_call: TRBJ1-2
cdr3_aa: ASSDLTGGGNGYT

v_call: TRBV10-3
j_call: TRBJ2-5
cdr3_aa: AISEWSGSTETQY

v_call: TRBV5-1
j_call: TRBJ2-7
cdr3_aa: ASSSPGQGYEQY

v_call: TRBV28
j_call: TRBJ2-3
cdr3_aa: ASRSSDTQY

v_call: TRBV27
j_call: TRBJ1-2
cdr3_aa: ASSFAASAGGIAYGYT

v_call: TRBV4-1
j_call: TRBJ2-1
cdr3_aa: ASSQGNGGARSYNEQF

v_call: TRBV19
j_call: TRBJ1-2
cdr3_aa: ASSIELDRIYGYT

v_call: TRBV14
j_call: TRBJ2-1
cdr3_aa: ASSLLGLAGGRGQF

v_call: TRBV6-5
j_call: TRBJ2-2
cdr3_aa: ASRTFNTGELF